The 17 T cell receptor beta chains below were found in one sample sequenced in a study of T cell changes during pregnancy in multiple sclerosis. Only in-frame clones appear in the TCRdb table, and some are missing; sequencing was by immunoSEQ multiplex PCR. The sample lists approximately 50,000 clones; roughly 94% were seen once. The input for sequencing was CD4+ T cells from peripheral blood mononuclear cells, taken in the third trimester of pregnancy. Receptors were obtained from a female donor with multiple sclerosis, enrolled in a pregnancy study.

Notes on this clone: This sample includes further DNA sequences coding for the same CDR3. This rearrangement joins TRBV6-1 to TRBJ2-1; D is undetermined. The ends were cut back, 6 bases at V and 6 bases at J, with 3 bases in the middle. The germline gives CDR1 MNHNS, CDR2 SASEGT. This CDR3 is 10 amino acids long. CDR3 in DNA: TGTGCCAGCAGCTTCAATGAGCAGTTCTTC. Its translation is CASSFNEQFF.

The chain couples TRBV28 to TRBJ1-5; TRBD1 aligns across 8 bases. There are 14 residues in the CDR3. The V gene end was trimmed by 6 bases and the J gene end by 10 bases; junction bases not matched to a gene: 11. CDR1 and CDR2 from the germline V gene are MDHEN and SYDVKM. The chain's CDR3 is CASSYTGGKTPQHF. The CDR3 region has the DNA TGTGCCAGCAGCTATACAGGGGGAAAAACCCCCCAGCATTTT.

The chain is built from TRBV6-6 and TRBJ2-1; tentative D call: TRBD2 (6 bases). Trimming removed 6 bases at V and 0 bases at J, with 12 bases between. This CDR3 comprises 15 residues. Germline V gene data show CDR1 as MNHNY and CDR2 as SVGAGI (reference sequence). CDR3 DNA sequence: TGTGCCAGCAGCTCCCACGGGAGCTCCTACAATGAGCAGTTCTTC. It is translated as CASSSHGSSYNEQFF.

This clone came up once. The chain has TRBV5-5 and TRBJ2-2; TRBD2 matches at 11 bases. The CDR3 sequence is 17 residues long. Germline loops: CDR1 SGHKS, CDR2 YYEKEE (reference sequence). V shed 0 bases and J 6 bases; nucleotides not matched to a gene: 7. CDR3 DNA: TGTGCCAGCAGCTTGGAGCCACTAGCGGGAGAAGCCGGGGAGCTGTTTTTT. It is translated as CASSLEPLAGEAGELFF.

The genes are TRBV19 and TRBJ2-4; 12 nucleotides align to TRBD2. The CDR3 runs 18 residues. V lost 3 bases and J lost 2; bases outside the gene matches: 8. The germline V gene encodes CDR1 LNHDA and CDR2 SQIVND (reference sequence). In DNA, the CDR3 is TGTGCCAGTAGTATCGGCCTAGCGGGAGGGCGGTCCAAAAACATTCAGTACTTC. This translates into CASSIGLAGGRSKNIQYF.

A few counts support this clone. The J gene is TRBJ2-3, the V gene TRBV6-5; D is uncertain. Germline V gene sequence: CDR1 MNHEY, CDR2 SVGAGI. CDR3 length: 16 amino acids. The V gene lost 2 bases and the J gene lost 2 bases, with 14 bases spanning the gap. The CDR3 DNA reads TGTGCCAGCAGTTACGGTTCTCGGTATGCCACAGATACGCAGTATTTT. Translated, it gives CASSYGSRYATDTQYF.

The chain links TRBV5-1 to TRBJ2-7; TRBD2 matches 10 bases. Trimming cost V 1 base and J 2 bases; bases outside gene matches: 9. CDR1 and CDR2 (germline): SGHRS, YFSETQ. The CDR3 runs 17 residues. CDR3 region: CASSLTLTSGKAYEQYF. Written as DNA, the CDR3 is TGCGCCAGCAGCTTGACCCTAACTAGCGGGAAGGCCTACGAGCAGTACTTC. The variable domain in full, completed from reference TRBV5-1 and TRBJ2-7, reads KAGVTQTPRYLIKTRGQQVTLSCSPISGHRSVSWYQQTPGQGLQFLFEYFSETQRNKGNFPGRFSGRQFSNSRSEMNVSTLELGDSALYLCASSLTLTSGKAYEQYFGPGTRLTVT.

A single count supports this clone. The J gene is TRBJ2-1, the V gene TRBV7-2; perhaps TRBD1 as D (5 bases). The CDR3 is 14 residues long. Trimming cost V 0 bases and J 5 bases, with 8 bases left between them. Germline CDR1 SGHTA, CDR2 FQGNSA. CDR3 residues: CASSLAGLNNEQFF. CDR3 bases: TGTGCCAGCAGCTTAGCGGGGCTCAACAATGAGCAGTTCTTC.

This rearrangement joins TRBV25-1 to TRBJ1-1; 7 nucleotides match TRBD1. There are 14 residues in the CDR3. J gave up 1 base and V 4 bases, and 3 bases lay outside the gene matches. The germline CDR1 and CDR2 sequences are MGHDK and SYGVNS. In DNA, the CDR3 is TGTGCCAGCAGTGTTACAGGGGCGAACACTGAAGCTTTCTTT. It specifies CASSVTGANTEAFF.

The J gene is TRBJ2-6, the V gene TRBV2; D unclear. Germline V lookup: CDR1 SNHLY, CDR2 FYNNEI. This CDR3 comprises 14 residues. Trimming took off 6 bases at V and 0 bases at J, with 6 bases between the two ends. The CDR3 sequence is CASRALSGANVLTF. The CDR3 DNA is TGTGCCAGCAGAGCCCTCTCTGGGGCCAACGTCCTGACTTTC.

The CDR3 DNA sequence: TGTGCCAGCAGTTTACCAATTAGCGGAGGCTACAATGAGCAGTTCTTC. The encoded protein is CASSLPISGGYNEQFF. The chain employs TRBV28 and TRBJ2-1, with D perhaps matching TRBD2 (6 bases). Germline CDR1 MDHEN, CDR2 SYDVKM. CDR3 length equals 16 residues. Between the trimmed V and J ends, which lost 2 bases and 3 bases, there was a span of 14 bases.

The V and J genes are TRBV11-2 and TRBJ2-5; unclear D gene. Germline loops: CDR1 SGHAT, CDR2 FQNNGV. CDR3 length equals 15 residues. The germline V and J ends were trimmed by 2 bases and 1 base, with 11 bases remaining between them. The CDR3 loop reads CASSLSMTSQETQYF. CDR3 sequence (DNA): TGTGCCAGCAGCTTATCTATGACTTCCCAAGAGACCCAGTACTTC.

The rearrangement uses TRBV18 and TRBJ1-5; 8 bases are a match to TRBD1. Losses at the gene ends were 3 bases for V and 4 bases for J; bases not matched to a gene: 8. Germline loops: CDR1 KGHSH, CDR2 LQKENI. There are 16 residues in the CDR3. The CDR3 loop reads CASSPIGQGFNQPQHF. DNA of the CDR3: TGTGCCAGCTCACCCATTGGACAGGGTTTTAATCAGCCCCAGCATTTT.

The V call is TRBV10-3, the J call TRBJ2-3; D ambiguous. Per the germline V gene, CDR1 is ENHRY and CDR2 is SYGVKD. Between the trimmed V and J ends, which lost 6 bases and 2 bases, there was a span of 12 bases. This CDR3 spans 14 amino acids. CDR3 loop: CAIRWSQDTDTQYF. CDR3 DNA sequence: TGTGCCATCAGATGGTCGCAGGACACAGATACGCAGTATTTT.

The rearrangement links TRBV19 to TRBJ2-3, with unresolved D. V lost 1 base and J 3 bases, leaving 8 bases between the germline ends. The germline gives CDR1 LNHDA, CDR2 SQIVND (reference sequence). The CDR3 consists of 14 residues. CDR3 sequence reads: CASSIGAVTDTQYF. CDR3 DNA: TGTGCCAGTAGTATAGGTGCGGTGACAGATACGCAGTATTTT.

The rearrangement links TRBV2 to TRBJ1-5; D might be TRBD1 (5 bases). Germline CDR1 and CDR2: SNHLY and FYNNEI. CDR3 length equals 16 residues. V lost 6 bases and J lost 1, with 16 bases in between. CDR3 in amino acids: CASRPSGMKSNQPQHF. In DNA, the CDR3 is TGTGCCAGCAGACCCTCAGGGATGAAAAGCAATCAGCCCCAGCATTTT.

The rearrangement joins TRBV4-1 to TRBJ2-3; 11 bases match TRBD1. CDR3 length equals 18 residues. J lost 3 bases, V lost 3 bases, and 11 bases had no gene match. The germline V gene has CDR1 MGHRA and CDR2 YSYEKL. CDR3 nucleotides: TGCGCCAGCAGCCAGGACGGACAGGGGGCAATGGGGACAGATACGCAGTATTTT. This translates into CASSQDGQGAMGTDTQYF.